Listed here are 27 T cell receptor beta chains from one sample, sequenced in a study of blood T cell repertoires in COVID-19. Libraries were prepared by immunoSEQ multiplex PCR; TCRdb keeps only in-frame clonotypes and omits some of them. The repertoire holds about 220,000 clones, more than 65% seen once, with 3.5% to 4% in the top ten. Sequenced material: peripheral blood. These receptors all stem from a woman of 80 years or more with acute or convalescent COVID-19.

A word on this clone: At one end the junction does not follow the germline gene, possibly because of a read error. In DNA form, the CDR3 reads TGTGCTAGCAGCTTGGCCCTTTGGGCTACGCAGTATTTT. Translating it yields CASSLALWATQYF. The V gene is TRBV7-7, the J gene TRBJ2-3, with D hard to call. The length of the CDR3 is 13 residues. CDR1 is SSHAT and CDR2 is FNYEAQ in the germline V gene (reference sequence).

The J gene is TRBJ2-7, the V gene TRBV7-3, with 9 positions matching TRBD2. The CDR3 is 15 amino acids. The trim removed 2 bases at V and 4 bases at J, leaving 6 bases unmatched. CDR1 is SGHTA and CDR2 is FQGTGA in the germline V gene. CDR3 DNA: TGTGCCAGCAGCTTAGAAGCGGGGGGACCTTACGAGCAGTACTTC. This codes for CASSLEAGGPYEQYF.

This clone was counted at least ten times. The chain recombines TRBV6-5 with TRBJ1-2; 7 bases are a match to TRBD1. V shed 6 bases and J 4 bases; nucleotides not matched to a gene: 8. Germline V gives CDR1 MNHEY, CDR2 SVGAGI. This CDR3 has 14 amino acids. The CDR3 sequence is CASRKPGQSYGYTF. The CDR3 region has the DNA TGTGCCAGCAGGAAACCGGGACAGAGCTATGGCTACACCTTC.

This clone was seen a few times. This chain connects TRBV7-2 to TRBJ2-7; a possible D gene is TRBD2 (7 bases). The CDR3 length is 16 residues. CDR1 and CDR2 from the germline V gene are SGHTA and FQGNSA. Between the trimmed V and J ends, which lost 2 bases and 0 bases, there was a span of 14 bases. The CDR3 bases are TGTGCCAGCAGCTTAAGGGGGAGGGGGAGCTCCTACGAGCAGTACTTC. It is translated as CASSLRGRGSSYEQYF.

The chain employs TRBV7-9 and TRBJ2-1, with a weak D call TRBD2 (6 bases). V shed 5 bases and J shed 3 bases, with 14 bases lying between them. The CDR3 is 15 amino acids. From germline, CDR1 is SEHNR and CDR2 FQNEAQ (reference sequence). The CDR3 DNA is TGTGCCAGCAGCCAGGGACTCCGGGTCTACAATGAGCAGTTCTTC. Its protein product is CASSQGLRVYNEQFF.

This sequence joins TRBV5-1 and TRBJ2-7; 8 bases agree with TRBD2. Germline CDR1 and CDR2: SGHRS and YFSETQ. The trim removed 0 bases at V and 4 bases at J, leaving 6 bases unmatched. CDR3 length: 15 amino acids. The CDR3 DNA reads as TGCGCCAGCAGCTTGGGCTCCGCGGGGGGATACGAGCAGTACTTC. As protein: CASSLGSAGGYEQYF.

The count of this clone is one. This CDR3 reads CASSFGGQPQHF. CDR3 bases: TGTGCCAGCAGCTTCGGGGGGCAGCCCCAGCATTTT. This chain connects TRBV11-2 to TRBJ1-5; D perhaps matches TRBD1 (5 bases). The CDR3 totals 12 residues. In germline, CDR1 is SGHAT, CDR2 FQNNGV. Trimming stripped 3 bases from V and 7 bases from J, with 7 bases between.

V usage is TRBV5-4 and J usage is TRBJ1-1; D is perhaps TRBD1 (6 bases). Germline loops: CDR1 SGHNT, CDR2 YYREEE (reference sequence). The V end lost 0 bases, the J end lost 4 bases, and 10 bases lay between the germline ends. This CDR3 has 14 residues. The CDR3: CASSLDRVATEAFF. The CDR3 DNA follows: TGTGCCAGCAGCTTGGACAGGGTGGCCACTGAAGCTTTCTTT.

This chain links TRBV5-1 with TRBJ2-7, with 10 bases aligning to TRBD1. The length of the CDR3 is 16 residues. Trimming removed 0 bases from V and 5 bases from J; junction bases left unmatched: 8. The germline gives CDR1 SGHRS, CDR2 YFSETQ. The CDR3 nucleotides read TGCGCCAGCAGCTTGGGGACGGGACAGGGGCTCGACGAGCAGTACTTC. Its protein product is CASSLGTGQGLDEQYF.

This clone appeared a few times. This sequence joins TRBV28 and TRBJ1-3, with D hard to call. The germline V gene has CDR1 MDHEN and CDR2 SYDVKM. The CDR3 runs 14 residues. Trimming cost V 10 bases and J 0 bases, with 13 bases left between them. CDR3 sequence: CATQQSVSGNTIYF. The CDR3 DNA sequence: TGTGCCACACAGCAGTCGGTCTCTGGAAACACCATATATTTT.

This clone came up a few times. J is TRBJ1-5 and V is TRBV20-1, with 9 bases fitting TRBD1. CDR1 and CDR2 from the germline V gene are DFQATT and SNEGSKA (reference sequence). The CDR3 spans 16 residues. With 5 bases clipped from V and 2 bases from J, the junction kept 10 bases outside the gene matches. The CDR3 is CSARGQGSTGNQPQHF. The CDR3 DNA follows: TGCAGTGCTCGTGGACAGGGGAGTACGGGCAATCAGCCCCAGCATTTT.

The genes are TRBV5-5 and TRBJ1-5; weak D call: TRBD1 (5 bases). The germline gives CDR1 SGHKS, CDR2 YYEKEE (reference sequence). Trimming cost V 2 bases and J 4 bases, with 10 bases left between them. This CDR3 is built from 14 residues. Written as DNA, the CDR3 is TGTGCCAGCAGCTTAGAGGGGAGGAATCAGCCCCAGCATTTT. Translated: CASSLEGRNQPQHF.

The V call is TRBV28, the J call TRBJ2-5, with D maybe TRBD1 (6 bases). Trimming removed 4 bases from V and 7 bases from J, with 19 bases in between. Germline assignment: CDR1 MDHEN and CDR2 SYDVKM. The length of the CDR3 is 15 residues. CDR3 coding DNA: TGTGCCAGCAGTTCCCCCGCTGGGGGCGGAGGGACCCAGTACTTC. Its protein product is CASSSPAGGGGTQYF. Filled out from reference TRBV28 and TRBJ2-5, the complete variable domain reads DVKVTQSSRYLVKRTGEKVFLECVQDMDHENMFWYRQDPGLGLRLIYFSYDVKMKEKGDIPEGYSVSREKKERFSLILESASTNQTSMYLCASSSPAGGGGTQYFGPGTRLLVL.

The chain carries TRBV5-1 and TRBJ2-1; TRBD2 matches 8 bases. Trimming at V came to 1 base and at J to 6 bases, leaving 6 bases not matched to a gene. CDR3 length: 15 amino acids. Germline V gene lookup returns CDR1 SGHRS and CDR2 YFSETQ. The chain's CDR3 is CASSLQTSGPNEQFF. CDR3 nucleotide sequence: TGCGCCAGCAGCTTGCAAACTAGCGGACCCAATGAGCAGTTCTTC.

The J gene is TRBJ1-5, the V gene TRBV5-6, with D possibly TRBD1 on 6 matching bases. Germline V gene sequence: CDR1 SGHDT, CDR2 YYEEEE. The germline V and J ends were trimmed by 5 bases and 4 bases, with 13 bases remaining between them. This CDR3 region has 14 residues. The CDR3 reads CASSPTGQNQPQHF. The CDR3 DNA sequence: TGTGCCAGCAGTCCCACCGGACAGAATCAGCCCCAGCATTTT. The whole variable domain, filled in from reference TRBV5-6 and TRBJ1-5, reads DAGVTQSPTHLIKTRGQQVTLRCSPKSGHDTVSWYQQALGQGPQFIFQYYEEEERQRGNFPDRFSGHQFPNYSSELNVNALLLGDSALYLCASSPTGQNQPQHFGDGTRLSIL.

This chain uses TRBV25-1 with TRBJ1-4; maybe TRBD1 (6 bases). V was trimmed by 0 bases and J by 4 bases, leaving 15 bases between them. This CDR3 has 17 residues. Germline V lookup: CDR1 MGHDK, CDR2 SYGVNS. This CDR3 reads CASSEYFFRDNNEKLFF. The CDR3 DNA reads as TGTGCCAGCAGTGAATATTTTTTTCGGGACAATAATGAAAAACTGTTTTTT.

The CDR3 loop reads CASSLEGADGYTF. The CDR3 nucleotides are TGCGCCAGCAGCTTGGAAGGGGCGGATGGCTACACCTTC. The rearrangement uses TRBV5-1 and TRBJ1-2; D possibly corresponds to TRBD1 (5 bases). Germline V gives CDR1 SGHRS, CDR2 YFSETQ. Trimming removed 0 bases at V and 6 bases at J, with 9 bases between. The CDR3 length is 13 residues.

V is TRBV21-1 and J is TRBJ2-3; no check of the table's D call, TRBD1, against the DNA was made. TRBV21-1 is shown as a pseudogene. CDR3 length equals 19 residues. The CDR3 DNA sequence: TGTGCCAGCAGCCGGGGGACAGGATTATTTATTTCTTTCGGAGATACGCAGTATTTT. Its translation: CASSRGTGLFISFGDTQYF.

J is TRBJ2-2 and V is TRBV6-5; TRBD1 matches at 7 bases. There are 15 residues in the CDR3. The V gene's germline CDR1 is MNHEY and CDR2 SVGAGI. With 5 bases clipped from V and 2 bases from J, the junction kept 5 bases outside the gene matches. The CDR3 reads CASSPGTANTGELFF. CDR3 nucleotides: TGTGCCAGCAGTCCCGGGACAGCTAACACCGGGGAGCTGTTTTTT.

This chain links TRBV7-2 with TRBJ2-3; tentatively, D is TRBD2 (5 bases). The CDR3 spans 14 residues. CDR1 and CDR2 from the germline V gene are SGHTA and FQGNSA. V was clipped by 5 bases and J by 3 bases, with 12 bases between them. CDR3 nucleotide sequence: TGTGCCAGCAGCCTTACTAGTTCGACAGATACGCAGTATTTT. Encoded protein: CASSLTSSTDTQYF.

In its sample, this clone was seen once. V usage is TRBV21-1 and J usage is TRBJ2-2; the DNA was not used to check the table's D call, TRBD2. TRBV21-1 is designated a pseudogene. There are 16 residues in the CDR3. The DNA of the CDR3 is TGTGCCAGCACTAGCGGGGGGACCTATCGGGCCGGGGAGCTGTTTTTT. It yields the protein CASTSGGTYRAGELFF.

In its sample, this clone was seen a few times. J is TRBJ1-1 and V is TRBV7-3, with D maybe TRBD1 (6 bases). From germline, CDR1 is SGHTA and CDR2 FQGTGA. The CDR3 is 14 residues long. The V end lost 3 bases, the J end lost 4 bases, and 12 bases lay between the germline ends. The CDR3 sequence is CASSFPGAGTEAFF. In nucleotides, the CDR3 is TGTGCCAGCAGCTTCCCAGGGGCGGGCACTGAAGCTTTCTTT. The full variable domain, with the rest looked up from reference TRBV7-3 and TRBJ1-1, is GAGVSQTPSNKVTEKGKYVELRCDPISGHTALYWYRQSLGQGPEFLIYFQGTGAADDSGLPNDRFFAVRPEGSVSTLKIQRTERGDSAVYLCASSFPGAGTEAFFGQGTRLTVV.

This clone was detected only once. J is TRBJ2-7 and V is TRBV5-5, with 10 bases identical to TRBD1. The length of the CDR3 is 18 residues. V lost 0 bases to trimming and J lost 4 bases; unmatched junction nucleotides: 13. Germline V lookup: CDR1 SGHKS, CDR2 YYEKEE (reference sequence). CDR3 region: CASSLVGLRTGGQYEQYF. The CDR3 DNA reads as TGTGCCAGCAGCTTGGTTGGTCTGAGGACAGGGGGTCAATACGAGCAGTACTTC.

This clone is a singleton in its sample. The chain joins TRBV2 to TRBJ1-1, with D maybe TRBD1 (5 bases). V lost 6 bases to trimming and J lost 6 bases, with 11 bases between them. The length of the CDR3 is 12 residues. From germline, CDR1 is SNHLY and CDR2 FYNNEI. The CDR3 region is CASSPGPAEAFF. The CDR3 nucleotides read TGTGCCAGCAGCCCAGGGCCCGCTGAAGCTTTCTTT. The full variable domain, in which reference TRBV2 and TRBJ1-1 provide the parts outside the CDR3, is EPEVTQTPSHQVTQMGQEVILRCVPISNHLYFYWYRQILGQKVEFLVSFYNNEISEKSEIFDDQFSVERPDGSNFTLKIRSTKLEDSAMYFCASSPGPAEAFFGQGTRLTVV.

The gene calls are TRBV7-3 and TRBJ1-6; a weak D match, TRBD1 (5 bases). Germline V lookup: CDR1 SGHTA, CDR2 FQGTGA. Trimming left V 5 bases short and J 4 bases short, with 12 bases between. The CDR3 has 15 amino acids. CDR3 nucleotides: TGTGCCAGCAGCGTAGGCGGGGGGTATAATTCACCCCTCCACTTT. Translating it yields CASSVGGGYNSPLHF.

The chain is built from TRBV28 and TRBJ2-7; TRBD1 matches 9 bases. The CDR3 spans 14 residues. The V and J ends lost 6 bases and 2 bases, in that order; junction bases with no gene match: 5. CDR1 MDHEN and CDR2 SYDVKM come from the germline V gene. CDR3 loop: CASRGTGITYEQYF. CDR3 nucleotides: TGTGCCAGCAGGGGGACAGGGATAACCTACGAGCAGTACTTC. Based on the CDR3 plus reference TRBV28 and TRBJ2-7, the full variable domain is DVKVTQSSRYLVKRTGEKVFLECVQDMDHENMFWYRQDPGLGLRLIYFSYDVKMKEKGDIPEGYSVSREKKERFSLILESASTNQTSMYLCASRGTGITYEQYFGPGTRLTVT.

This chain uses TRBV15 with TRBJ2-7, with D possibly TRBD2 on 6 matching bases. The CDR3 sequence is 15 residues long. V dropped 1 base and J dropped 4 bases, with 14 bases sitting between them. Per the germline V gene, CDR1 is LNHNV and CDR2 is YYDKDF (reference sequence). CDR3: CATSRASVPQYEQYF. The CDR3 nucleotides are TGTGCCACCAGCAGAGCTAGCGTCCCCCAATACGAGCAGTACTTC.